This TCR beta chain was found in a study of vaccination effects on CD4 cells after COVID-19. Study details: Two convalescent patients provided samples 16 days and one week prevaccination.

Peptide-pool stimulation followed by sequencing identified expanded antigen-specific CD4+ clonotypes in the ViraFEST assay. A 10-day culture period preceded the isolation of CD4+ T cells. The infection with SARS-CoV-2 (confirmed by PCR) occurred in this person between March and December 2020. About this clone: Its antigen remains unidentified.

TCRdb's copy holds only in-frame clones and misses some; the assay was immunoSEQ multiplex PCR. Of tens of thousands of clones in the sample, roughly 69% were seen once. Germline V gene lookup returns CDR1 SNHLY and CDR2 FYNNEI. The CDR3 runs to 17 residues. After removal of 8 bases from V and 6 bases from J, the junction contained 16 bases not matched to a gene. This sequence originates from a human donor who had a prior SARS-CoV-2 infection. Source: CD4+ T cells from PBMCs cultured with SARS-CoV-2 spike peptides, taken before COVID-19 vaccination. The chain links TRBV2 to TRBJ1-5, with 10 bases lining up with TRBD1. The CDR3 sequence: CASRRTRQGAVRQPQHF. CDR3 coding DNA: TGTGCCAGCCGCAGGACTAGACAGGGGGCAGTACGTCAGCCCCAGCATTTT.